What follows are 27 T cell receptor beta chains derived from one specimen sequenced in a study of T cell responses to AZD1222 COVID-19 vaccine. TCRdb's table, derived via immunoSEQ multiplex PCR, lists solely in-frame clones and lacks some. Found here are 250,000 to 300,000 clones, around 93% of them singletons; the top ten hold 0.55%. Specimen: peripheral blood, collected 28 days after the second AZD1222 dose. Receptor source: an adult who received the AZD1222 COVID-19 vaccine.

Here the CDR3 DNA reads TGCAGTGCTAGTTCCGATAGCAATCAGCCCCAGCATTTT. It yields the protein CSASSDSNQPQHF. The chain is built from TRBV20-1 and TRBJ1-5; D not certain. In germline, CDR1 is DFQATT, CDR2 SNEGSKA (reference sequence). V dropped 3 bases and J dropped 0 bases, with 6 bases sitting between them. The CDR3 runs 13 residues.

The chain recombines TRBV5-1 with TRBJ1-1; maybe TRBD1 (5 bases). CDR3 length equals 14 residues. CDR1 is SGHRS and CDR2 is YFSETQ in the germline V gene. V shed 3 bases and J shed 4 bases, with 13 bases lying between them. CDR3 sequence reads: CASSYSLQGTEAFF. The CDR3 coding sequence is TGCGCCAGCAGCTACAGCCTTCAGGGCACTGAAGCTTTCTTT.

The J gene is TRBJ2-4, the V gene TRBV3-1 (or the pseudogene TRBV3-2), with a possible D match to TRBD2 (7 bases). The CDR3 consists of 16 residues. CDR1 LGHDT and CDR2 YNNKEL come from the germline V gene (reference sequence). V was pared by 4 bases and J by 5 bases, with 18 bases between. CDR3 bases: TGTGCCAGCAGCCCCCGGGGGGCCGGTAGGGAAAACATTCAGTACTTC. It yields the protein CASSPRGAGRENIQYF.

Only one count was recorded for this clone. The V call is TRBV28, the J call TRBJ1-1; D unclear. This CDR3 has 15 amino acids. Trimming removed 5 bases at V and 4 bases at J, with 17 bases between. Germline V gene sequence: CDR1 MDHEN, CDR2 SYDVKM. The DNA for the CDR3 is TGTGCCAGCAGTCCCTCGCCCGGCCAACGCACTGAAGCTTTCTTT. Its translation: CASSPSPGQRTEAFF.

Written as DNA, the CDR3 is TGTGCCAGCAGTTGGGGCAGGGGGCCGGGAGGCTACACCTTC. This sequence encodes CASSWGRGPGGYTF. The rearrangement joins TRBV28 to TRBJ1-2; 8 nucleotides agree with TRBD1. Germline CDR1 is MDHEN and CDR2 is SYDVKM. The CDR3 runs to 14 residues. The ends lost 4 bases at V and 8 bases at J; junction bases unmatched: 9.

The chain combines TRBV21-1 with TRBJ1-2; the tabulated D call, TRBD1, remains unverified against the DNA. TRBV21-1 is listed as a pseudogene. This CDR3 spans 17 amino acids. CDR3 residues: CASSRPGQGGSYYGYTF. The CDR3 DNA is TGTGCCAGCAGCAGACCGGGACAGGGCGGATCTTACTATGGCTACACCTTC.

The V call is TRBV11-3, the J call TRBJ2-5; 10 bases are a match to TRBD2. The germline V gene encodes CDR1 SGHNT and CDR2 YENEEA. The CDR3 consists of 15 residues. Unmatched junction bases numbered 5, after V lost 1 base and J lost 6 bases. The CDR3 spells CASSLGGTSEQTQYF. The DNA of the CDR3 is TGTGCCAGCAGCTTAGGAGGGACTAGCGAACAGACCCAGTACTTC.

This chain connects TRBV25-1 to TRBJ1-2; 9 bases are a match to TRBD1. Germline V gene data show CDR1 as MGHDK and CDR2 as SYGVNS. This CDR3 is built from 14 residues. V was clipped by 6 bases and J by 2 bases; unmatched bases: 4. The CDR3 DNA reads as TGTGCCAGCAGGAGACAGGGGGAAAACTATGGCTACACCTTC. This gives the protein CASRRQGENYGYTF.

The chain joins TRBV10-3 to TRBJ2-3, with D possibly matching TRBD2 (7 bases). Germline assignment: CDR1 ENHRY and CDR2 SYGVKD. The CDR3 is 15 residues long. V was shortened by 8 bases and J by 0 bases, with 15 bases between the two germline ends. In DNA, the CDR3 is TGTGCCATCTGGGGGGGGCAGGTCAGCACAGATACGCAGTATTTT. It specifies CAIWGGQVSTDTQYF.

The rearrangement links TRBV2 to TRBJ1-1, with 8 bases matching TRBD1. CDR1 and CDR2 from the germline V gene are SNHLY and FYNNEI. This CDR3 is built from 15 residues. Germline trimming cut 4 bases from V and 0 bases from J; bases unmatched to any gene: 4. This CDR3 is CASSGGTGLNTEAFF. CDR3 coding DNA: TGTGCCAGCAGTGGGGGGACAGGCTTGAACACTGAAGCTTTCTTT. Full variable domain (rest looked up from reference TRBV2 and TRBJ1-1): EPEVTQTPSHQVTQMGQEVILRCVPISNHLYFYWYRQILGQKVEFLVSFYNNEISEKSEIFDDQFSVERPDGSNFTLKIRSTKLEDSAMYFCASSGGTGLNTEAFFGQGTRLTVV.

The sample holds one count of this clone. The chain joins TRBV4-1 to TRBJ1-4, with 7 bases matching TRBD1. The CDR3 consists of 15 residues. The V gene end was trimmed by 3 bases and the J gene end by 4 bases; junction bases not matched to a gene: 5. Per the germline V gene, CDR1 is MGHRA and CDR2 is YSYEKL. The CDR3 loop reads CASSHPGGNNEKLFF. Here the CDR3 DNA reads TGCGCCAGCAGCCACCCAGGGGGGAATAATGAAAAACTGTTTTTT.

This chain uses TRBV7-2 with TRBJ2-1, with D tentatively TRBD2 (6 bases). The V gene's germline CDR1 is SGHTA and CDR2 FQGNSA. This CDR3 has 16 amino acids. Trimming took 2 bases from V and 1 from J, leaving 12 bases between them. For the CDR3, the DNA is TGTGCCAGCAGCTTAACGGGAGCCCCTTCCTACAATGAGCAGTTCTTC. It translates to CASSLTGAPSYNEQFF.

The CDR3 bases are TGTGCCAGCAGTGTGGGACAGGGGGCCCAGCCCCAGCATTTT. It encodes CASSVGQGAQPQHF. The chain is built from TRBV2 and TRBJ1-5; 12 positions agree with TRBD1. The CDR3 has 14 amino acids. CDR1 and CDR2 (germline): SNHLY, FYNNEI. J was trimmed by 7 bases and V by 4 bases; bases with no gene match: 2.

This chain connects TRBV19 to TRBJ2-1, with D perhaps TRBD2 (5 bases). The V end lost 1 base, the J end lost 0 bases, and 7 bases lay between the germline ends. This CDR3 has 15 residues. Germline CDR1 LNHDA, CDR2 SQIVND (reference sequence). The DNA for the CDR3 is TGTGCCAGTAGTATAGCGGGGAGCTCCTACAATGAGCAGTTCTTC. Translated, it gives CASSIAGSSYNEQFF.

The chain uses TRBV12-5 and TRBJ1-3, with D uncertain. The CDR3 contains 16 residues. V was pared by 3 bases and J by 0 bases, with 12 bases between. Germline V gives CDR1 LGHNT, CDR2 FRNRAP. The CDR3 DNA reads TGTGCTAGTGGTTTCAGAGCAGGTCACTCTGGAAACACCATATATTTT. Protein: CASGFRAGHSGNTIYF. The whole variable domain, filled in from reference TRBV12-5 and TRBJ1-3, reads DARVTQTPRHKVTEMGQEVTMRCQPILGHNTVFWYRQTMMQGLELLAYFRNRAPLDDSGMPKDRFSAEMPDATLATLKIQPSEPRDSAVYFCASGFRAGHSGNTIYFGEGSWLTVV.

V usage is TRBV2 and J usage is TRBJ2-7; no firm D call. Trimming pared 7 bases from V and 7 bases from J, leaving 17 bases between. The CDR3 loop spans 13 amino acids. CDR1 is SNHLY and CDR2 is FYNNEI in the germline V gene. CDR3 in amino acids: CASKARNGIEQYF. DNA of the CDR3: TGTGCCAGCAAGGCTAGAAACGGCATAGAGCAGTACTTC.

To note about this clone: Other DNA sequences from this sample encode an identical CDR3 as well. This chain uses TRBV28 with TRBJ1-1; no reliable D call. The V end lost 3 bases, the J end lost 0 bases, and 8 bases lay between the germline ends. This CDR3 comprises 14 residues. Germline CDR1 is MDHEN and CDR2 is SYDVKM. CDR3 nucleotides: TGTGCCAGCAGTTTTAGAACAGTGAACACTGAAGCTTTCTTT. Its translation is CASSFRTVNTEAFF.

The rearrangement uses TRBV4-3 and TRBJ2-5; 11 bases map to TRBD2. The CDR3 covers 15 residues. CDR1 is LGHNA and CDR2 is YSLEER in the germline V gene. The ends lost 0 bases at V and 5 bases at J; junction bases unmatched: 2. CDR3 sequence: CASSQDLAGGETQYF. DNA for the CDR3: TGCGCCAGCAGCCAAGACCTAGCGGGAGGTGAGACCCAGTACTTC.

This chain links TRBV15 with TRBJ2-1; 8 bases are a match to TRBD1. The CDR3 consists of 14 residues. CDR1 is LNHNV and CDR2 is YYDKDF in the germline V gene (reference sequence). The trim removed 2 bases at V and 6 bases at J, leaving 3 bases unmatched. The CDR3 sequence is CATSRTQGANEQFF. The CDR3 DNA sequence: TGTGCCACCAGCAGAACCCAGGGGGCCAATGAGCAGTTCTTC.

The CDR3 DNA sequence: TGTGCCAGCAGTCATAGCGGGTACAGCTCCTACGAGCAGTACTTC. It codes for CASSHSGYSSYEQYF. The chain is built from TRBV27 and TRBJ2-7, with 7 positions matching TRBD2. V lost 5 bases and J lost 0; bases outside the gene matches: 7. CDR3 length: 15 residues. CDR1 is MNHEY and CDR2 is SMNVEV in the germline V gene (reference sequence).

The chain employs TRBV19 and TRBJ1-2, with D maybe TRBD1 (5 bases). The CDR3 length is 14 residues. Per the germline V gene, CDR1 is LNHDA and CDR2 is SQIVND (reference sequence). V was clipped by 2 bases and J by 1 base, with 8 bases between them. CDR3 amino acids: CASSIQGGNYGYTF. DNA of the CDR3: TGTGCCAGTAGTATACAGGGTGGTAACTATGGCTACACCTTC.

The chain is built from TRBV14 and TRBJ1-2; no clear D. CDR1 is SGHDN and CDR2 is FVKESK in the germline V gene. V was shortened by 1 base and J by 5 bases, with 11 bases between the two germline ends. The CDR3 consists of 14 residues. The CDR3 coding sequence is TGTGCCAGCAGCCAAGTTGCAGGTGATTATGGCTACACCTTC. Protein: CASSQVAGDYGYTF.

The rearrangement links TRBV5-1 to TRBJ2-7; TRBD1 aligns across 8 bases. The germline V gene encodes CDR1 SGHRS and CDR2 YFSETQ. Germline trimming cut 4 bases from V and 3 bases from J; bases unmatched to any gene: 6. CDR3 length: 14 amino acids. DNA for the CDR3: TGCGCCAGCAGCCTTGGACAGGGCTACTACGAGCAGTACTTC. Translating it yields CASSLGQGYYEQYF. The full variable domain, its missing parts supplied by reference TRBV5-1 and TRBJ2-7, is KAGVTQTPRYLIKTRGQQVTLSCSPISGHRSVSWYQQTPGQGLQFLFEYFSETQRNKGNFPGRFSGRQFSNSRSEMNVSTLELGDSALYLCASSLGQGYYEQYFGPGTRLTVT.

The chain joins TRBV4-3 to TRBJ1-5, with 8 bases lining up with TRBD1. V lost 0 bases, J lost 7 bases, and 5 bases stayed unmatched. CDR3 length: 15 amino acids. Germline-derived CDR1 and CDR2 are LGHNA and YSLEER. For the CDR3, the DNA is TGCGCCAGCAGCCAAGAGCAGGGGGCACGACAGCCCCAGCATTTT. Encoded protein: CASSQEQGARQPQHF.

V is TRBV10-3 and J is TRBJ1-2, with TRBD1 matching 11 bases. Germline V gene sequence: CDR1 ENHRY, CDR2 SYGVKD. The CDR3 consists of 15 residues. Trimming removed 6 bases from V and 3 bases from J; junction bases left unmatched: 6. The CDR3 nucleotides read TGTGCCATCAGCGAAGGACAGGGGGCAGACTATGGCTACACCTTC. Protein: CAISEGQGADYGYTF.

The chain couples TRBV27 to TRBJ2-7, with D hard to call. The CDR3 is 12 amino acids. Per the germline V gene, CDR1 is MNHEY and CDR2 is SMNVEV (reference sequence). Deletions cut 8 bases from V and 0 bases from J, with 8 bases between. Here the CDR3 reads CASLWASYEQYF. The CDR3 nucleotides read TGTGCCAGCCTTTGGGCCTCCTACGAGCAGTACTTC.

The rearrangement links TRBV18 to TRBJ2-1, with D perhaps matching TRBD2 (5 bases). V lost 6 bases and J 2 bases, leaving 14 bases between the germline ends. Germline V gene data show CDR1 as KGHSH and CDR2 as LQKENI. The CDR3 extends over 15 amino acids. The CDR3 here is CASSQERRTYNEQFF. In nucleotides, the CDR3 is TGTGCCAGCTCTCAAGAGCGGAGGACCTACAATGAGCAGTTCTTC.